Below, 9 T cell receptor beta chains from the same sample are listed, as sequenced in a study of naive and memory T cell subsets. The beta constant-region primer was an equimolar mix of two oligonucleotides covering TRBC1 and TRBC2. TCRdb ran MiXCR on the UMI-ligation and nested PCR reads and lists one entry per CDR3 protein. Among more than 25,000 distinct CDR3 sequences listed, roughly 10% were seen once. Sequences were obtained from effector memory CD4+ T cells from blood. As to subset: effector memory, CD45RA- CD27-. These receptors were collected from a human donor in good health.

V is TRBV2 and J is TRBJ2-3, with D perhaps matching TRBD2 (6 bases). The CDR3 loop spans 16 amino acids. V was cut by 0 bases and J by 6 bases, with 16 bases left in between. Germline V gene lookup returns CDR1 SNHLY and CDR2 FYNNEI. CDR3 sequence (DNA): TGTGCCAGCAGTGAAGCGCTGGACTACCTCACGGATACGCAGTATTTT. Amino acid sequence: CASSEALDYLTDTQYF.

In this sample, this clonotype turned up a few times. The CDR3 protein is CASSPRYEQFF. The CDR3 coding sequence is TGTGCCAGCAGCCCACGCTATGAGCAGTTCTTC. The chain recombines TRBV7-2 with TRBJ2-1; unclear D gene. Deletions cut 5 bases from V and 8 bases from J, with 7 bases between. Per the germline V gene, CDR1 is SGHTA and CDR2 is FQGNSA. CDR3 size: 11 residues. The whole variable domain, filled in from reference TRBV7-2 and TRBJ2-1, reads GAGVSQSPSNKVTEKGKDVELRCDPISGHTALYWYRQSLGQGLEFLIYFQGNSAPDKSGLPSDRFSAERTGGSVSTLTIQRTQQEDSAVYLCASSPRYEQFFGPGTRLTVL.

This clonotype was recorded many times. V usage is TRBV10-2 and J usage is TRBJ1-2; weak D call: TRBD1 (6 bases). Germline assignment: CDR1 WSHSY and CDR2 SAAADI. There are 16 residues in the CDR3. V was shortened by 0 bases and J by 5 bases, with 16 bases between the two germline ends. CDR3 protein: CASSESTAQGTYGYTF. CDR3 DNA: TGCGCCAGCAGTGAGTCGACGGCACAGGGAACGTATGGCTACACCTTC.

This clonotype has a handful of counts. The junction differs from germline at one of its ends, possibly a read error. The chain couples TRBV6-1 to TRBJ2-3; 8 nucleotides match TRBD2. The CDR3 loop spans 13 amino acids. Germline lookup yields CDR1 MNHNS and CDR2 SASEGT. CDR3 in DNA: TGTGCCAGCAGTGAGCCCGGGACTAGACGGTTTCGGTTT. As protein: CASSEPGTRRFRF.

This clonotype was detected a few times. The chain joins TRBV7-2 to TRBJ2-5; perhaps TRBD2 as D (5 bases). V dropped 3 bases and J dropped 5 bases, with 10 bases sitting between them. This CDR3 region has 13 residues. Germline values: CDR1 SGHTA, CDR2 FQGNSA. The CDR3 DNA sequence: TGTGCCAGCAGCTTCGGGATGGATGAGACCCAGTACTTC. Protein sequence: CASSFGMDETQYF.

CDR3 region: CASSPPRRSNTGELFF. The CDR3 region has the DNA TGTGCCAGCAGCCCTCCCCGACGGTCGAACACCGGGGAGCTGTTTTTT. J is TRBJ2-2 and V is TRBV3-1; D remains unclear. CDR3 length: 16 residues. CDR1 LGHDT and CDR2 YNNKEL come from the germline V gene (reference sequence). V lost 4 bases and J 0 bases, leaving 12 bases between the germline ends.

This clonotype has ten or more counts. The CDR3 loop reads CASSFVLYEQYF. CDR3 in DNA: TGTGCCAGCAGTTTCGTACTCTACGAGCAGTACTTC. The chain recombines TRBV12-3 or TRBV12-4 with TRBJ2-7; no definite D call. Between the trimmed V and J ends, which lost 3 bases and 3 bases, there was a span of 6 bases. This CDR3 is built from 12 residues.

The sample holds many counts of this clonotype. V gene TRBV6-6 combines with J gene TRBJ2-3; 12 bases match TRBD2. After removal of 3 bases from V and 6 bases from J, the junction contained 10 bases not matched to a gene. This CDR3 has 17 amino acids. Germline V CDR1 and CDR2: MNHNY, SVGAGI (reference sequence). The CDR3 reads CASSYLGLAGNGDTQYF. CDR3 DNA: TGTGCCAGCAGTTATTTGGGACTAGCGGGTAACGGGGATACGCAGTATTTT.

This clonotype was seen many times. The chain joins TRBV4-1 to TRBJ2-7; the D is unclear. Trimming stripped 5 bases from V and 0 bases from J, with 8 bases between. Germline V CDR1 and CDR2: MGHRA, YSYEKL. The CDR3 contains 13 residues. CDR3 sequence (DNA): TGCGCCAGCAGCGGTACGAGCTCCTACGAGCAGTACTTC. This sequence encodes CASSGTSSYEQYF.